This TCR beta chain is from a study of blood T cell repertoires in COVID-19. Germline V gives CDR1 SNHLY, CDR2 FYNNEI. V gave up 8 bases and J gave up 1 base; unmatched junction bases: 2. The CDR3 is 14 residues long. Sequencing was performed with immunoSEQ multiplex PCR; in TCRdb, only in-frame clones are kept and a portion is missing. The sample yields about 200,000 clones, over 70% seen once. The receptor's source is a woman older than 75 with acute or convalescent COVID-19. The specimen was peripheral blood. The chain has TRBV2 and TRBJ2-2, with 9 positions matching TRBD2. As DNA, the CDR3 is TGTGCCAGCCTAGCGGGGCAGAACACCGGGGAGCTGTTTTTT. Its protein product is CASLAGQNTGELFF. Looking up the rest from reference TRBV2 and TRBJ2-2 gives the full variable domain: EPEVTQTPSHQVTQMGQEVILRCVPISNHLYFYWYRQILGQKVEFLVSFYNNEISEKSEIFDDQFSVERPDGSNFTLKIRSTKLEDSAMYFCASLAGQNTGELFFGEGSRLTVL.